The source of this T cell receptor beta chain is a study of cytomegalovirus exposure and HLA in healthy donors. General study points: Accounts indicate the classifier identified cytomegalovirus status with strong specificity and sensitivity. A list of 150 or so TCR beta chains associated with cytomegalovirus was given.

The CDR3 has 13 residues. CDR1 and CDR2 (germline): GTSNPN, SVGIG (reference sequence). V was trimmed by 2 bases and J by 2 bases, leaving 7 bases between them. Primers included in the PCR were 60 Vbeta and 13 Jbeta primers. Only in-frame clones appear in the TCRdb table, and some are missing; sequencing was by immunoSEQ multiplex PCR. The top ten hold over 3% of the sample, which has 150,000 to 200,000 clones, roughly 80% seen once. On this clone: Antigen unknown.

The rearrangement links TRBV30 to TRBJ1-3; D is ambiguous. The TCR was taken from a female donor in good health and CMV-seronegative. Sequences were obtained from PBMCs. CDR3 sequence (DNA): TGTGCCTGGAGTATCGGGGCTGGAAACACCATATATTTT. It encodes CAWSIGAGNTIYF.